This entry lists 17 T cell receptor beta chains sequenced from one sample in a study of metastatic and nonmetastatic thyroid tumors. Every patient underwent thyroid surgery untreated. From the PCR reads, TCRdb re-called clones with MiXCR. The table shows under 7,500 clones, with more than 2.5% occurring only once. The sample comprised tumor tissue. The receptors were sampled from a female donor with papillary thyroid cancer or a benign thyroid nodule (not recorded which). Some clones in this sample may be carry-over from other donors' samples.

This clone is labeled medium-sized. The V gene is TRBV12-3 or TRBV12-4, the J gene TRBJ2-2, with 8 nucleotides matching TRBD1. The CDR3 is 17 residues long. Trimming removed 3 bases from V and 6 bases from J; junction bases left unmatched: 12. Written as DNA, the CDR3 is TGTGCCAGCAGTTTTAGGTCGGGACAGGCCCGGCCCGGGGAGCTGTTTTTT. Protein product: CASSFRSGQARPGELFF.

This clone is medium-sized (0.01 to 0.1%) by share. The V and J genes are TRBV6-1 and TRBJ2-7; 7 bases align to TRBD1. The CDR3 contains 15 residues. V trimming: 5 bases; J trimming: 3 bases; junction bases outside the gene matches: 10. Germline CDR1 is MNHNS and CDR2 is SASEGT. CDR3 in amino acids: CASSFTKGQNYEQYF. DNA for the CDR3: TGTGCCAGCAGTTTCACGAAGGGACAGAACTACGAGCAGTACTTC.

This clone was recorded many times. The chain uses TRBV5-6 and TRBJ2-5; D is undetermined. The CDR3 consists of 13 residues. Germline V gene lookup returns CDR1 SGHDT and CDR2 YYEEEE. Trimming pared 0 bases from V and 5 bases from J, leaving 8 bases between. CDR3 DNA sequence: TGTGCCAGCAGCTTGGAGGTGTGGGAGACCCAGTACTTC. Its protein product is CASSLEVWETQYF. Filled out from reference TRBV5-6 and TRBJ2-5, the complete variable domain reads DAGVTQSPTHLIKTRGQQVTLRCSPKSGHDTVSWYQQALGQGPQFIFQYYEEEERQRGNFPDRFSGHQFPNYSSELNVNALLLGDSALYLCASSLEVWETQYFGPGTRLLVL.

The sample holds many counts of this clone. V usage is TRBV5-1 and J usage is TRBJ2-3; 10 bases agree with TRBD2. From germline, CDR1 is SGHRS and CDR2 YFSETQ. CDR3 length equals 15 residues. The ends lost 4 bases at V and 2 bases at J; junction bases unmatched: 4. The CDR3 DNA is TGCGCCAGCAGCCTTAGCGGGAGGTCCACAGATACGCAGTATTTT. Protein product: CASSLSGRSTDTQYF. The full variable domain, with the rest looked up from reference TRBV5-1 and TRBJ2-3, is KAGVTQTPRYLIKTRGQQVTLSCSPISGHRSVSWYQQTPGQGLQFLFEYFSETQRNKGNFPGRFSGRQFSNSRSEMNVSTLELGDSALYLCASSLSGRSTDTQYFGPGTRLTVL.

Comments on this clone: Germline and junction disagree at one end, which may indicate a read error. The rearrangement uses TRBV28 and TRBJ1-2; the D is unclear. The CDR3 extends over 11 amino acids. Germline assignment: CDR1 MDHEN and CDR2 SYDVKM. CDR3 residues: CVSTHNYGYTF. Written as DNA, the CDR3 is TGTGTCAGCACTCATAACTACGGCTACACCTTC.

This clone has a count of ten or more. The V gene is TRBV19, the J gene TRBJ2-7; a weak D match, TRBD1 (6 bases). In germline, CDR1 is LNHDA, CDR2 SQIVND (reference sequence). Trimming shortened V by 0 bases and J by 2 bases, and 11 bases separated the two germline ends. This CDR3 contains 15 residues. CDR3 coding DNA: TGTGCCAGTAGTATAGAGGGGGCCCGCGCCTACGAGCAGTACTTC. This sequence encodes CASSIEGARAYEQYF.

This clone is labeled as medium-sized (0.01 to 0.1%). The chain uses TRBV11-2 and TRBJ1-2; a weak D match, TRBD1 (5 bases). CDR3 length equals 12 residues. Per the germline V gene, CDR1 is SGHAT and CDR2 is FQNNGV. V lost 0 bases and J 8 bases, leaving 7 bases between the germline ends. Written as DNA, the CDR3 is TGTGCCAGCAGCTTAGAGGGGGAGGGCTACACCTTC. This encodes CASSLEGEGYTF. Combining the CDR3 with reference TRBV11-2 and TRBJ1-2 gives the whole variable domain EAGVAQSPRYKIIEKRQSVAFWCNPISGHATLYWYQQILGQGPKLLIQFQNNGVVDDSQLPKDRFSAERLKGVDSTLKIQPAKLEDSAVYLCASSLEGEGYTFGSGTRLTVV.

This clone was counted ten times or more. The chain recombines TRBV12-3 or TRBV12-4 with TRBJ2-1, with TRBD1 as a possible D gene (5 bases). Trimming shortened V by 0 bases and J by 14 bases, and 20 bases separated the two germline ends. This CDR3 has 15 amino acids. CDR3 sequence: CASSLAGQGGYIEFF. DNA of the CDR3: TGTGCCAGCAGTTTAGCGGGGCAGGGTGGGTACATTGAGTTCTTC.

This clone qualifies as medium-sized (0.01 to 0.1%). V is TRBV11-2 and J is TRBJ2-7; D is perhaps TRBD2 (6 bases). The length of the CDR3 is 17 residues. The ends were cut back, 5 bases at V and 4 bases at J, with 24 bases in the middle. From germline, CDR1 is SGHAT and CDR2 FQNNGV. CDR3 residues: CASSPRVLAGPVYEQYF. In DNA, the CDR3 is TGTGCCAGCAGCCCCCGTGTCTTGGCGGGACCAGTGTACGAGCAGTACTTC.

This clone was detected many times. V gene TRBV20-1 combines with J gene TRBJ2-2; maybe TRBD1 (6 bases). The CDR3 consists of 13 residues. From germline, CDR1 is DFQATT and CDR2 SNEGSKA (reference sequence). Trimming stripped 7 bases from V and 0 bases from J, with 9 bases between. CDR3 in DNA: TGCAGTGTTGGGGGCGCGAACACCGGGGAGCTGTTTTTT. This encodes CSVGGANTGELFF.

By proportion, this clone is medium-sized. The same CDR3 can be traced to other DNA sequences in this sample. The chain recombines TRBV12-3 or TRBV12-4 with TRBJ1-5, with 9 bases identical to TRBD1. This CDR3 has 14 amino acids. J gave up 6 bases and V 5 bases, and 5 bases lay outside the gene matches. The DNA of the CDR3 is TGTGCCAGCAGTGTCACAGGGGGCGTTCAGCCCCAGCATTTT. This gives the protein CASSVTGGVQPQHF.

This clone was found a few times. Sequence at one end of the junction differs from germline and may be a read error. CDR3 DNA: TGTGCCTGCAGCTTACTGGCGGGAGTGGAAGAGGCCCAGTACTTC. Protein product: CACSLLAGVEEAQYF. The chain carries TRBV5-4 and TRBJ2-5; 7 bases map to TRBD2. Germline lookup yields CDR1 SGHNT and CDR2 YYREEE (reference sequence). The CDR3 has 15 amino acids.

By share, this clone ranks as medium-sized (0.01 to 0.1%). The V and J genes are TRBV11-2 and TRBJ2-1; tentative D call: TRBD1 (5 bases). In germline, CDR1 is SGHAT, CDR2 FQNNGV. There are 16 residues in the CDR3. Trimming removed 5 bases from V and 1 base from J, with 15 bases in between. CDR3 coding DNA: TGTGCCAGCAGCCTTCTCAGGGCAGCGTCCTACAATGAGCAGTTCTTC. Translating gives CASSLLRAASYNEQFF.

This clone was observed at least ten times. A much larger clonotype is one base distant, so this may be a read error. The J gene is TRBJ1-2, the V gene TRBV7-9; unclear D gene. This CDR3 region has 15 residues. Germline V lookup: CDR1 SEHNR, CDR2 FQNEAQ (reference sequence). Trimming removed 1 base from V and 4 bases from J, with 13 bases in between. The CDR3 is CASSLDAWFSYGYTF. The CDR3 nucleotides read TGTGCCAGCAGCTTAGACGCATGGTTTAGCTATGGCTACACCTTC.

The sample holds many counts of this clone. The genes are TRBV5-1 and TRBJ1-1; weak D call: TRBD1 (5 bases). Trimming left V 2 bases short and J 11 bases short, with 13 bases between. This CDR3 has 12 residues. Per germline, CDR1 SGHRS and CDR2 YFSETQ. The CDR3 DNA reads as TGCGCCAGCAGCTTAGAAGGGGCCCAGGCTTTCTTT. This gives the protein CASSLEGAQAFF.

This clone is medium-sized. The gene calls are TRBV15 and TRBJ2-3; 7 bases are a match to TRBD2. The germline CDR1 and CDR2 sequences are LNHNV and YYDKDF (reference sequence). The V gene end was trimmed by 0 bases and the J gene end by 0 bases; junction bases not matched to a gene: 6. This CDR3 has 17 residues. DNA of the CDR3: TGTGCCACCAGCAGAGAGCTTAGTAGCGGGAGCACAGATACGCAGTATTTT. This encodes CATSRELSSGSTDTQYF.

This clone was observed many times. Other nucleotide sequences in the sample specify the same CDR3. The chain uses TRBV20-1 and TRBJ2-1; D is perhaps TRBD2 (5 bases). This CDR3 has 15 amino acids. V gave up 3 bases and J gave up 5 bases, with 17 bases separating them. CDR1 and CDR2 (germline): DFQATT, SNEGSKA (reference sequence). The CDR3 nucleotides read TGCAGTGCTAGTCGTCCCTCGGGATTCAACAATGAGCAGTTCTTC. It codes for CSASRPSGFNNEQFF.